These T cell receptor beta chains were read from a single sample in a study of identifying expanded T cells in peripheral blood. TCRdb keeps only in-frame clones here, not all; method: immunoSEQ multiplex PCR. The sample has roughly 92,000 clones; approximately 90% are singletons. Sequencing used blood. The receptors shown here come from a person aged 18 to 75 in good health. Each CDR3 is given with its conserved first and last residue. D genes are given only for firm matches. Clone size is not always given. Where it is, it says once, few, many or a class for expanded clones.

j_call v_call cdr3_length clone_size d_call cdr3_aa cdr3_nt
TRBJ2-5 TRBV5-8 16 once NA CASIPDRTRGPETQYF TGTGCCAGCATCCCCGACAGGACTAGAGGCCCAGAGACCCAGTACTTC
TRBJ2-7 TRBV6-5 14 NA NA CASSYSSVSYEQYF TGTGCCAGCAGTTATTCGAGCGTCTCCTACGAGCAGTACTTC
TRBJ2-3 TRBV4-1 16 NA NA CASSNYRGADTDTQYF TGCGCCAGCAGCAATTATCGGGGGGCCGACACAGATACGCAGTATTTT
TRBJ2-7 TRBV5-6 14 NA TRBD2 CASSLGTGGYEQYF TGTGCCAGCAGCTTGGGGACGGGAGGCTACGAGCAGTACTTC
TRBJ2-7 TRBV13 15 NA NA CASSNRDTFSYEQYF TGTGCCAGCAGCAACCGGGACACCTTCTCCTACGAGCAGTACTTC
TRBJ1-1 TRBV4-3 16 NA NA CASSPGWRGGRWEAFF TGCGCCAGCAGCCCTGGTTGGAGGGGCGGGCGCTGGGAAGCTTTCTTT
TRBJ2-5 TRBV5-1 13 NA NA CASSTPQQETQYF TGCGCCAGCAGCACACCCCAGCAAGAGACCCAGTACTTC
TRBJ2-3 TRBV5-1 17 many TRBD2 CASSLAPLSGGTDTQYF TGCGCCAGCAGCTTGGCCCCTCTTAGCGGGGGCACAGATACGCAGTATTTT
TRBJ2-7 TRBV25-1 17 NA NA CASSENPRDILSYEQYF TGTGCCAGCAGTGAGAATCCCCGGGACATTCTCTCCTACGAGCAGTACTTC
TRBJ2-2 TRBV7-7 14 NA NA CASSPAQGTGELFF TGTGCCAGCAGCCCAGCCCAGGGGACCGGGGAGCTGTTTTTT
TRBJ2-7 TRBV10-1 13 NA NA CASSESIYYEQYF TGCGCCAGCAGTGAGTCGATCTACTACGAGCAGTACTTC
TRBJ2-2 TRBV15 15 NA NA CATSRAGVGTGELFF TGTGCCACCAGCAGAGCAGGGGTAGGCACCGGGGAGCTGTTTTTT
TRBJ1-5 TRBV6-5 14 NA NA CASSFGGNNQPQHF TGTGCCAGCAGTTTTGGAGGGAACAATCAGCCCCAGCATTTT